This T cell receptor (beta chain) is drawn from a study of T cells after somatic rescue of genetic block. In germline, CDR1 is LGHNA, CDR2 YNFKEQ. V dropped 0 bases and J dropped 6 bases, with 12 bases sitting between them. The CDR3 is 15 residues long. This clone was counted a few times. Profiled with immunoSEQ multiplex PCR; TCRdb holds only in-frame clones, not every one. The data show around 14,000 clones, 65% to 75% seen once. The chain has TRBV4-2 and TRBJ2-1; no clear D gene. This clonotype was sampled from a man younger than 30. Sequenced: peripheral blood mononuclear cells (PBMCs). The CDR3 bases are TGTGCCAGCAGCCAAGATTTTTCGGGTGGCAATGAGCAGTTCTTC. The encoded protein is CASSQDFSGGNEQFF.